These T cell receptor beta chains were read from a single sample in a study of cytomegalovirus exposure and HLA in healthy donors. Data came from immunoSEQ multiplex PCR; TCRdb stores just in-frame clones and leaves some out. The sample consists of approximately 130,000 clones, 65% to 90% of them appearing once. Input material: PBMCs. These receptors all stem from a woman between 40 and 55 years old in good health and CMV-seronegative. Each CDR3 is given without its conserved first and last residue. The D gene is left open where the match is weak. Some rows have no size entry. The others give once, few or many, or a class for an expanded clone.

d_gene	v_gene	abundance	j_gene	CDR3aa
TRBD2	TRBV9	NA	TRBJ2-7	ATQSGRARSYEQY
TRBD1	TRBV6-5	NA	TRBJ2-1	ASRRQGANEQF
NA	TRBV2	once	TRBJ1-2	ASSVSMLQAIYYGYT
NA	TRBV21-1	NA	TRBJ1-2	ASSKQGQGQGYYGYT
TRBD2	TRBV5-6	NA	TRBJ2-7	ASSLGLAGVYEQY
TRBD1	TRBV4-1	NA	TRBJ1-6	ASSQVVAGQGGSPLH
NA	TRBV4-2	NA	TRBJ1-1	ASSQDRGPMNTEAF
NA	TRBV5-1	NA	TRBJ2-7	ASSSGRTVEGEQY
NA	TRBV27	NA	TRBJ2-1	ASSLRGSQSYNEQF
NA	TRBV28	NA	TRBJ1-1	ASSFGQRNTEAF
TRBD2	TRBV28	NA	TRBJ2-1	ASSSRPGLAPNEQF
NA	TRBV9	NA	TRBJ2-7	ASSPLGGSLHEQY
TRBD1	TRBV11-1	NA	TRBJ1-6	ASSLSRGQESPLH
TRBD2	TRBV25-1	NA	TRBJ2-7	ASSALGGAPYEQY
TRBD1	TRBV29-1	once	TRBJ2-5	SLGGRGSETQY
TRBD1	TRBV5-4	NA	TRBJ2-2	ASSQGASGGGRVGELF
TRBD2	TRBV6-6	NA	TRBJ2-1	ASSSSSGGGYNEQF
TRBD1	TRBV5-6	NA	NA	ASSSPGQGIYEQY
NA	TRBV4-1	NA	TRBJ1-5	ASSQERGGLSNQPQH
NA	TRBV7-9	once	TRBJ1-4	ASSLGDSGRATNEKLF
NA	TRBV14	NA	TRBJ2-7	ASSQDPFLYGELDYEQY
TRBD1	TRBV19	once	NA	ASSISGTVVREQY
NA	TRBV18	NA	TRBJ2-7	ASSLVPVELAQY
NA	TRBV7-9	NA	TRBJ1-1	ASTTTGRFITEAF
NA	TRBV30	few	TRBJ1-1	AWSIEGNTEAF
NA	TRBV4-3	NA	TRBJ1-1	ASRQNREAF
NA	TRBV18	NA	TRBJ2-5	ASSRTGETQY
TRBD1	TRBV28	NA	TRBJ2-7	ASTTAGQGIYEQY
NA	TRBV18	NA	TRBJ1-6	ASSQSGVDSPLH
TRBD1	TRBV5-1	NA	TRBJ2-7	ASSLTGGLISYEQY
NA	TRBV7-6	NA	TRBJ2-1	ASSFEPRPSSYNEQF
NA	TRBV2	NA	TRBJ2-2	ASSPRPPGELF
NA	TRBV7-9	NA	TRBJ2-2	ASSLASLGELF
TRBD2	TRBV5-1	NA	TRBJ2-1	ASSDGGAGNEQF
TRBD1	TRBV7-2	NA	TRBJ1-1	ASSADRVTEAF
NA	TRBV5-4	NA	TRBJ1-2	ASSLAQQGKVYGYT
TRBD1	TRBV6-1	NA	TRBJ1-5	ASSEGTGMIQPQH
NA	TRBV9	NA	TRBJ1-3	ASSVGVSGKHGNTIY
NA	TRBV5-1	NA	TRBJ1-5	ASSVGGVRVDQPQH
TRBD2	TRBV10-3	NA	TRBJ2-6	AITPTGGAGANVLT
NA	TRBV25-1	NA	TRBJ1-2	ASSDRREGSYGYT
NA	TRBV27	NA	NA	ASSPAGERGSYEQY
TRBD1	TRBV5-1	once	TRBJ2-1	ASSSYRDRGDDEQF
NA	TRBV30	NA	TRBJ1-2	ATRRGTAKGYT
NA	TRBV7-8	NA	TRBJ2-7	ASSLASTASPIHEQY
TRBD2	TRBV5-8	NA	TRBJ2-1	ASSWGTSGGSNEQF
NA	TRBV5-6	few	TRBJ1-5	ASSFRRTINQPQH
NA	TRBV6-1	NA	TRBJ1-2	AGQAPFGGYT
TRBD2	TRBV7-6	NA	TRBJ2-1	ASSYQGGNEQF
NA	TRBV7-9	NA	NA	ASSLGGSQGPNEQY
TRBD2	TRBV28	NA	TRBJ2-1	ASSPFRLREGRLSSYNEQF
NA	TRBV27	few	TRBJ2-7	ASTEMGQIDYEQY
NA	TRBV29-1	NA	TRBJ2-3	SVDLAGAHTDTQY
NA	TRBV6-5	NA	TRBJ2-4	ASLESGLAKNIQY
TRBD1	TRBV27	NA	TRBJ1-2	ASSLSWTGVYGYT